The subject of this entry is one TCR beta chain. The antigen it recognizes is unknown. There are no base qualities to consult, and no much larger clone falls within one base. Trimming takes 1 base from V and 5 bases from J, and the germline ends sit 14 bases apart. The CDR3 sequence holds 14 residues, the cysteine and phenylalanine included. Only the CDR3 DNA stays, 42 bases, in frame from base 1. Looking up the germline V gene yields CDR1 SQVTM and CDR2 ANQGSEA. The entry originates in a study of blood T cells in healthy people across ages (dated by TCRdb to 2013 to 2016). Notes on the research overall: In model experiments, template switching captured roughly one uniquely barcoded TCR beta cDNA molecule for every two T cells. Age-related changes in TCR beta repertoire diversity were measured in the study by deep sequencing normalized with unique cDNA molecular identifiers. Four age groups were formed from the donors: young (average approximately 15 years), middle-aged (just under 40), aged (62) and long-lived (approximately 78). Using the same blood draw, the study looked at two additional independent replicas of 1 million unique cDNA reads for two donors, one aged 18 to 29 and the other aged 80 or older.

The donors were 40 or so Caucasian individuals from Russia, aged about 6 to 100 years, who were systemically healthy. Each donor gave ten milliliters of peripheral blood, collected into EDTA-treated Vacutainer tubes. Ficoll-Paque density-gradient centrifugation was used to isolate PBMCs, with at least 6.5 million per sample. Trizol reagent was used to extract total RNA from PBMCs, with at least 6 micrograms per sample. The percentages of naive CD45RAhigh/CD27high T cells were determined by flow cytometry on a PBMC aliquot from every donor. Study-level results and caveats: Estimates of total diversity based on one million sequenced T cells were regarded as lower bounds and as underestimates. Compared with the aged group, the long-lived group had more naive CD4+ T cells, fewer expanded clones and increased TCR diversity, suggesting age selection. Conclusive comparison of naive and antigen-experienced compartments was prevented by the profiling of bulk unsorted PBMCs. As age increased, observed TCR beta diversity per million T cells dropped in a roughly linear way, and a significant reduction was already evident by age 40. Observed TCR beta diversity correlated strongly with the percentage of naive T cells measured by flow cytometry. Donor CMV infection status was unknown, potentially confounding age-related changes in expanded clonotypes.

To prepare the library, 5' RACE was applied. The sequencing machine was an Illumina HiSeq 2500. A second roughly 6 to 11 cycle PCR used a sample-barcoded 5' primer and a J-beta primer mix. Each TCR beta cDNA molecule received a unique molecular identifier from a template-switch 5' adaptor carrying 12 random nucleotides. Each sample yielded at least 3 million CDR3-containing paired-end reads. All of the RNA was converted into first-strand cDNA using the Mint cDNA synthesis kit, with a TRBC-specific oligonucleotide serving as the primer. Following uracil-DNA glycosylase treatment, a first 18-cycle PCR with universal primers M1SS and BC2_uni_R was performed on all cDNA. In the authors' own workflow: For normalization, 1 million high-quality reads were randomly selected from each sample, with every read carrying a distinct molecular identifier. Reads with shared molecular identifiers were discarded instead of being binned into consensus sequences. MiTCR, with a Q25 quality threshold and the strictest error-elimination algorithm, was used for CDR3 identification, clonotype clustering and error correction. A nonparametric unseen species model with Euler transformation was used to estimate a lower bound on total TCR beta diversity. In TCRdb, the public reads were trimmed at Q25 with fastp and aligned with MiXCR, with productive beta chains retained. Merged by CDR3 protein, the rows form single entries marked with the most common genes and DNA. The V and J calls shown here were made by TCRdb, not taken from the authors' results. A total of approximately 780,000 distinct CDR3 sequences appear in this sample, 20% to 30% of them only once. 2.5% to 3.5% of the sample goes to the ten largest clones.

These data are also associated with another study on T cells of mothers and their children. The second investigation adds: Nine systemically healthy Caucasian individuals served as donors, namely three mothers together with their six children. cDNA synthesis consumed the entire amount of extracted RNA, loaded at 1.5 ug RNA in each 15 ul reaction. In the second PCR, the M1S primer added sample barcodes and 2-4 random nucleotides. More than 9.5 million TCR beta CDR3 reads were obtained from each mother, and roughly 3.1 million reads were obtained from each child. TCR recombination output is similarly shaped by thymic selection in related and unrelated pairs, with a minor effect exerted by inherited differences. Normalized repertoire overlap in related mother-child pairs was always slightly higher than in unrelated mother-child pairs, but the difference was never significant. Persistent microchimeric T cell clones were not detected, at a sensitivity of around 100 clones per million clonotypes. Deep NGS was used in the study to compare the TCR beta repertoires of mothers and children and to look for features that separate related mother-child pairs from unrelated individuals. Mothers averaged roughly 40 +/- 4 years of age and children averaged approximately 12 +/- 4 years. After adapter ligation was performed with NEBNext reagents, the libraries were sequenced on an Illumina HiSeq 2000 with 100+100 nt paired-end reads. Mother and child libraries were prepared a month apart and sequenced in separate runs to prevent cross-contamination. Between roughly 500,000 and 2,100,000 distinct TCR beta clonotypes were identified per donor. Naive TCR beta clonotypes were estimated from low-frequency clonotypes matched to each donor's FACS-determined naive share, without sorting.

The sequence was obtained from a boy aged 10-17 years in good health. The sequence links TRBV29-1 to TRBJ1-2; the D gene is possibly TRBD1, with 5 bases matching. Input material: blood. The CDR3 region: CSVEGAPGLYGYTF. The sequence in DNA is TGCAGCGTTGAAGGGGCGCCGGGACTATATGGCTACACCTTC. When the CDR3 is completed using the reference TRBV29-1 and TRBJ1-2 genes on either side, the full variable domain is SAVISQKPSRDICQRGTSLTIQCQVDSQVTMMFWYRQQPGQSLTLIATANQGSEATYESGFVIDKFPISRPNLTFSTLTVSNMSPEDSSIYLCSVEGAPGLYGYTFGSGTRLTVV.